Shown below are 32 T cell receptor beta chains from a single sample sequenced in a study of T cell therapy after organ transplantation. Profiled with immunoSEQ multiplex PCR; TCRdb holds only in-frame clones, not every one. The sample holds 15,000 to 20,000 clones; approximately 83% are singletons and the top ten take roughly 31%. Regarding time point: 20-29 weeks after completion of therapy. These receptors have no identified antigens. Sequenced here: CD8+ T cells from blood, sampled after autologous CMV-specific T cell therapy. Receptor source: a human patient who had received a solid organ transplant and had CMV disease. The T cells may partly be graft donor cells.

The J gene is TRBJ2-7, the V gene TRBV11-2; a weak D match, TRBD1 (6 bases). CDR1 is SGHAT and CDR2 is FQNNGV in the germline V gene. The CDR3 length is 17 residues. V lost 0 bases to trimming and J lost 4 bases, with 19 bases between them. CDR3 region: CASSLDPTGVGLYEQYF. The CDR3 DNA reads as TGTGCCAGCAGCTTAGACCCGACAGGAGTAGGTTTATACGAGCAGTACTTC.

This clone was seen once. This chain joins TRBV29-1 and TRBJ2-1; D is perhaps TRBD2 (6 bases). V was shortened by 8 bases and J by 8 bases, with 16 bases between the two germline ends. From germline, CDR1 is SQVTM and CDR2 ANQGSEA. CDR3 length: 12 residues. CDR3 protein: CSSRGMGDEQFF. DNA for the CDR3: TGCAGCTCCCGGGGGATGGGGGATGAGCAGTTCTTC.

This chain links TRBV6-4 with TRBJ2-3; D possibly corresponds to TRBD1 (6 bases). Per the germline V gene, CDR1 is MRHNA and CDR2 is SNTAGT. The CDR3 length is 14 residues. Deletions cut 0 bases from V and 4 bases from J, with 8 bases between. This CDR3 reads CASSDSGASDTQYF. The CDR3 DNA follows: TGTGCCAGCAGTGACTCGGGGGCTTCAGATACGCAGTATTTT.

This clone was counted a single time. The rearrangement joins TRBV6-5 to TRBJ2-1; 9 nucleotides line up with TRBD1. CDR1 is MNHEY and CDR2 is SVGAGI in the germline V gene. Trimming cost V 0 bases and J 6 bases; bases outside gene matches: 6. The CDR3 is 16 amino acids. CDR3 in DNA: TGTGCCAGCAGTTACTCCCCCGGGACAGGGCCCAATGAGCAGTTCTTC. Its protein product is CASSYSPGTGPNEQFF.

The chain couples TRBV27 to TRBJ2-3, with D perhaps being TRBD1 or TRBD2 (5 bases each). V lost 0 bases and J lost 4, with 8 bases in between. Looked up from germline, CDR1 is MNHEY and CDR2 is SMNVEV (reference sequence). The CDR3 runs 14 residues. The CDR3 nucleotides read TGTGCCAGCAGTTTATCGATGGGGGCAGATACGCAGTATTTT. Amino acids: CASSLSMGADTQYF.

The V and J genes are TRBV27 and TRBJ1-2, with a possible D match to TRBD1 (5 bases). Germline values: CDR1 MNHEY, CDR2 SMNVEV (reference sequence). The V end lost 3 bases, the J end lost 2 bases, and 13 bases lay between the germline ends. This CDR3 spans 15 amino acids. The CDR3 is CASSFFQGGNYGYTF. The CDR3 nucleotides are TGTGCCAGCAGTTTCTTTCAGGGAGGCAACTATGGCTACACCTTC.

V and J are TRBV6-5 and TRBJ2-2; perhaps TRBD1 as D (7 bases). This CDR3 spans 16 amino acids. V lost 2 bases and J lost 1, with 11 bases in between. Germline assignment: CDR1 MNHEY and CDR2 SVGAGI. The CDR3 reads CASSYAGQLNTGELFF. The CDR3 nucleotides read TGTGCCAGCAGTTACGCGGGACAGCTGAACACCGGGGAGCTGTTTTTT.

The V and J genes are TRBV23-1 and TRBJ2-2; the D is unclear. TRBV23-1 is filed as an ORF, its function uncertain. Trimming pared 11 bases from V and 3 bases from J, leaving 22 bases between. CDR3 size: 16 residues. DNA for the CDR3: TGCGCCCCCAGTCCGGAGCACTACCCCTACACCGGGGAGCTGTTTTTT. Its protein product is CAPSPEHYPYTGELFF.

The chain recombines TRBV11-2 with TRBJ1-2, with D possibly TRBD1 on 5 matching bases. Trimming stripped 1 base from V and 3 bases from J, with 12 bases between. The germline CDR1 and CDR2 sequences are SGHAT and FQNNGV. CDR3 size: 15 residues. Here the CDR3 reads CASSLGSGTYYGYTF. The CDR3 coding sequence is TGTGCCAGCAGCTTAGGATCCGGGACCTACTATGGCTACACCTTC. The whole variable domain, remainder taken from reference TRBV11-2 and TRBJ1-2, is EAGVAQSPRYKIIEKRQSVAFWCNPISGHATLYWYQQILGQGPKLLIQFQNNGVVDDSQLPKDRFSAERLKGVDSTLKIQPAKLEDSAVYLCASSLGSGTYYGYTFGSGTRLTVV.

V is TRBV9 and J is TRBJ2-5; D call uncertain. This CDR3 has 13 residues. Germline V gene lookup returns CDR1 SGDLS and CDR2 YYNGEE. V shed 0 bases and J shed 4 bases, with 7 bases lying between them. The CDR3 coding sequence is TGTGCCAGCAGCGTAGGATGGGGAGAGACCCAGTACTTC. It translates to CASSVGWGETQYF.

This CDR3 reads CASSLGGAAYNSPLHF. CDR3 nucleotide sequence: TGTGCCAGCAGCTTAGGGGGGGCCGCCTATAATTCACCCCTCCACTTT. The V call is TRBV11-2, the J call TRBJ1-6; D might be TRBD1 (6 bases). This CDR3 is 16 amino acids long. Germline V gene sequence: CDR1 SGHAT, CDR2 FQNNGV. Deletions cut 1 base from V and 2 bases from J, with 9 bases between.

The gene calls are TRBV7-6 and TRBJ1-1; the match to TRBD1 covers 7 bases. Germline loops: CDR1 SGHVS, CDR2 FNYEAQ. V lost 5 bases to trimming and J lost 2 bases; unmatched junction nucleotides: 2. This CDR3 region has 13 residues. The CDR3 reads CASSHRGNTEAFF. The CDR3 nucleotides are TGTGCCAGCAGCCACAGGGGAAACACTGAAGCTTTCTTT.

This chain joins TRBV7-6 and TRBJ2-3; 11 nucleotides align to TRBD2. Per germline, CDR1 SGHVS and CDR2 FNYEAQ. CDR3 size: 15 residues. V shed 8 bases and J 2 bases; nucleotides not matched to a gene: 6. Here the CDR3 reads CASGRLAGNTDTQYF. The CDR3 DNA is TGTGCCAGCGGCCGACTAGCGGGAAACACAGATACGCAGTATTTT.

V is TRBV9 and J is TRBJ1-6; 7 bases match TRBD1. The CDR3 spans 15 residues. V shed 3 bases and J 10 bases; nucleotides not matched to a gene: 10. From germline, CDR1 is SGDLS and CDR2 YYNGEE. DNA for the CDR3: TGTGCCAGCAGCGAGACAGGGAATAGAGGGTCACCCCTCCACTTT. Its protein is CASSETGNRGSPLHF. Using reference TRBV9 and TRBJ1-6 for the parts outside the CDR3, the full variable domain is DSGVTQTPKHLITATGQRVTLRCSPRSGDLSVYWYQQSLDQGLQFLIQYYNGEERAKGNILERFSAQQFPDLHSELNLSSLELGDSALYFCASSETGNRGSPLHFGNGTRLTVT.

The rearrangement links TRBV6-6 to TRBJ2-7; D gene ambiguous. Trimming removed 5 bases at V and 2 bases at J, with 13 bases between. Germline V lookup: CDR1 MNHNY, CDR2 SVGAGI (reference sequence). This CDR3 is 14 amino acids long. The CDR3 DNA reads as TGTGCCAGCAGTCCTTCCGTCGGAACCTACGAGCAGTACTTC. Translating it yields CASSPSVGTYEQYF.

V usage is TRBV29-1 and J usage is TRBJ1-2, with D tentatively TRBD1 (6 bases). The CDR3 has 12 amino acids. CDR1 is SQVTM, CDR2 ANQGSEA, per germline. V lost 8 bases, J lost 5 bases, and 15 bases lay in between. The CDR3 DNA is TGCAGCACCGAACACAGGGATTATGGCTACACCTTC. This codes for CSTEHRDYGYTF. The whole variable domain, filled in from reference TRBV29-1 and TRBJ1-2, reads SAVISQKPSRDICQRGTSLTIQCQVDSQVTMMFWYRQQPGQSLTLIATANQGSEATYESGFVIDKFPISRPNLTFSTLTVSNMSPEDSSIYLCSTEHRDYGYTFGSGTRLTVV.

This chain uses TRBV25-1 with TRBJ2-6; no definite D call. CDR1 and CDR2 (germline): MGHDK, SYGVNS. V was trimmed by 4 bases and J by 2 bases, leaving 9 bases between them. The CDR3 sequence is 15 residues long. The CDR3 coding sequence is TGTGCCAGCAGTGGGTACGACACTGGGGCCAACGTCCTGACTTTC. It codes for CASSGYDTGANVLTF.

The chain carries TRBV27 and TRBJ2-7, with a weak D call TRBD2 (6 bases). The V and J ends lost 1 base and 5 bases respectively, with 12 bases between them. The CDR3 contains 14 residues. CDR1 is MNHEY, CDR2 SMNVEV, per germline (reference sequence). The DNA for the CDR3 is TGTGCCAGCAGTTTATTTGGGGACTGGGACGAGCAGTACTTC. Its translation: CASSLFGDWDEQYF.

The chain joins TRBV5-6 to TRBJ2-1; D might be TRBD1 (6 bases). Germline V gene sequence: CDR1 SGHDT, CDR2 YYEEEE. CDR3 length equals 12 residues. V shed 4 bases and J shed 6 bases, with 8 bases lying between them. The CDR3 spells CASSAGVNEQFF. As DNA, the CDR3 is TGTGCCAGCAGCGCAGGGGTCAATGAGCAGTTCTTC. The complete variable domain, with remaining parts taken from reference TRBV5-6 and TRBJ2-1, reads DAGVTQSPTHLIKTRGQQVTLRCSPKSGHDTVSWYQQALGQGPQFIFQYYEEEERQRGNFPDRFSGHQFPNYSSELNVNALLLGDSALYLCASSAGVNEQFFGPGTRLTVL.

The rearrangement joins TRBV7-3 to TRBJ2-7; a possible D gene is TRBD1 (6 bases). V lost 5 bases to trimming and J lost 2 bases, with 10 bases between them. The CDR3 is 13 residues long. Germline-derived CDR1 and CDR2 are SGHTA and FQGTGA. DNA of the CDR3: TGTGCCAGCAGCCAGGGGATAGCCTACGAGCAGTACTTC. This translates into CASSQGIAYEQYF.

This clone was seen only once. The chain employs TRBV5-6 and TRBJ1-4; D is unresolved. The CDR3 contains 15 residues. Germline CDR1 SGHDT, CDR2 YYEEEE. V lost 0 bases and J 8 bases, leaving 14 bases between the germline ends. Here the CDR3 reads CASSLADRFQEKLFF. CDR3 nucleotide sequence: TGTGCCAGCAGCTTGGCCGATAGGTTCCAGGAAAAACTGTTTTTT.

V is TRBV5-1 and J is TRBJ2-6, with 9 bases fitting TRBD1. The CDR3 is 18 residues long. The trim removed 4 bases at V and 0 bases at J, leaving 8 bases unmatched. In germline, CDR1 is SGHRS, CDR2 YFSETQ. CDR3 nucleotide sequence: TGCGCCAGCAGCCTTCGGGACAGGGTTGACTCTGGGGCCAACGTCCTGACTTTC. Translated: CASSLRDRVDSGANVLTF. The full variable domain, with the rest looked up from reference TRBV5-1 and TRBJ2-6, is KAGVTQTPRYLIKTRGQQVTLSCSPISGHRSVSWYQQTPGQGLQFLFEYFSETQRNKGNFPGRFSGRQFSNSRSEMNVSTLELGDSALYLCASSLRDRVDSGANVLTFGAGSRLTVL.

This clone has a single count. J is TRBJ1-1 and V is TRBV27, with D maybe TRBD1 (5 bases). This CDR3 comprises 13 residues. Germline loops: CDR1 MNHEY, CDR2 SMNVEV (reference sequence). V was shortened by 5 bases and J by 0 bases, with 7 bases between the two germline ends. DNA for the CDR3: TGTGCCAGCAGTACGACAGTGAACACTGAAGCTTTCTTT. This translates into CASSTTVNTEAFF.

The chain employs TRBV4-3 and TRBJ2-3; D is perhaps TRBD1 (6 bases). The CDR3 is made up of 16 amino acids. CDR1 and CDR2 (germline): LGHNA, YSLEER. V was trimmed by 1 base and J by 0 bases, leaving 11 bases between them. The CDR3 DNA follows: TGCGCCAGCAGCCAAGCGCACAGGGCTAGCACAGATACGCAGTATTTT. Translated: CASSQAHRASTDTQYF.

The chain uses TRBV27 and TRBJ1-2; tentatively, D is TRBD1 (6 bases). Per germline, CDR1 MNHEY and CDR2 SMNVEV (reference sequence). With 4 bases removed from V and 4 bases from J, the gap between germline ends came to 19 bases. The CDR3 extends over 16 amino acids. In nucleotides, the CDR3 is TGTGCCAGCAGTTCGCGTTGGGGGGCCCTATTCTATGGCTACACCTTC. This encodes CASSSRWGALFYGYTF.

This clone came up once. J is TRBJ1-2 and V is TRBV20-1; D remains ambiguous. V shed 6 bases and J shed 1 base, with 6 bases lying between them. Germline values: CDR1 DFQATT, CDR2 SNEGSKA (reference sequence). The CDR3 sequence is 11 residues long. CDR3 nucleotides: TGCAGTGCCCTCATTAACTATGGCTACACCTTC. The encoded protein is CSALINYGYTF.

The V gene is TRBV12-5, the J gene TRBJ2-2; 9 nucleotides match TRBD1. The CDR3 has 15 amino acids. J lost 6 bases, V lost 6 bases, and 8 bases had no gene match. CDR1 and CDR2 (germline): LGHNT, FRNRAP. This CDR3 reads CASGLGQGISGELFF. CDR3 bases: TGTGCTAGTGGCTTAGGACAGGGGATCTCCGGGGAGCTGTTTTTT. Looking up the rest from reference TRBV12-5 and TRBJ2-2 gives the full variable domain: DARVTQTPRHKVTEMGQEVTMRCQPILGHNTVFWYRQTMMQGLELLAYFRNRAPLDDSGMPKDRFSAEMPDATLATLKIQPSEPRDSAVYFCASGLGQGISGELFFGEGSRLTVL.

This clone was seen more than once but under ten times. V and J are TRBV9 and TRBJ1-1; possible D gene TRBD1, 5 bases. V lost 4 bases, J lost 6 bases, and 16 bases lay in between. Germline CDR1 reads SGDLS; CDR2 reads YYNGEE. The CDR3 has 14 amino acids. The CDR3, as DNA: TGTGCCAGCAGCCCAACCCCGAGGGGCGCTGAAGCTTTCTTT. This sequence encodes CASSPTPRGAEAFF.

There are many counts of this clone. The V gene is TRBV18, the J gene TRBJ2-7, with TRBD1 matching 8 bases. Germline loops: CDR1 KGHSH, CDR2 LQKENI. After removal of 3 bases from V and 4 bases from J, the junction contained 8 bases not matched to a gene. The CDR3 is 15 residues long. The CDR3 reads CASSPTGQDDYEQYF. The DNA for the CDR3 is TGTGCCAGCTCACCCACGGGACAGGATGATTACGAGCAGTACTTC.

The CDR3 region has the DNA TGTGCCAGCAGTGATGACCGCTATGGCTACACCTTC. Residues: CASSDDRYGYTF. The J gene is TRBJ1-2, the V gene TRBV2; D uncertain. Germline V lookup: CDR1 SNHLY, CDR2 FYNNEI. This CDR3 has 12 amino acids. V was pared by 3 bases and J by 4 bases, with 6 bases between.

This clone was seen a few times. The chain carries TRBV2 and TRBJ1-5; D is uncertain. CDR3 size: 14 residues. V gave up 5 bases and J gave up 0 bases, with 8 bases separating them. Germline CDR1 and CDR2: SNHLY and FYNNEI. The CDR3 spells CASSPPNSNQPQHF. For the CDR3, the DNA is TGTGCCAGCAGTCCCCCAAATAGCAATCAGCCCCAGCATTTT.

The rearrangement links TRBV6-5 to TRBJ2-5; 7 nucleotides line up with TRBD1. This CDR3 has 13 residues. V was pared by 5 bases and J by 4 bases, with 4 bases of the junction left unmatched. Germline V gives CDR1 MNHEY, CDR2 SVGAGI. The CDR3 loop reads CASSPWTGETQYF. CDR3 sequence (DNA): TGTGCCAGCAGTCCCTGGACAGGAGAGACCCAGTACTTC.